This T cell receptor (beta chain) was captured by sequencing in a study of post-analysis software for immune sequencing data. General observations from the study: About five TRBV segments were more frequent in patients than controls; TRBV5-6, TRBV5-1 and TRBV20-1 belonged to this group.

Worth noting for this clonotype: What it binds is not known.

The CDR3 has 15 residues. CDR1 is SGHRS and CDR2 is YFSETQ in the germline V gene. With 4 bases removed from V and 4 bases from J, the gap between germline ends came to 17 bases. The TCR beta cDNA libraries carried unique molecular identifiers. TCRdb used MiXCR to reprocess the PCR reads, holding one entry per CDR3 protein. The sample has under 900,000 distinct CDR3 sequences, 53% seen once; the top ten hold approximately 4.3%. J is TRBJ1-2 and V is TRBV5-1; D ambiguous. This clonotype was obtained from a girl aged 5 to 17 with multiple sclerosis. The sequenced material came from blood. CDR3 nucleotide sequence: TGCGCCAGCAGCCAGCACGGGCCGCAGTCCTATGGCTACACCTTC. Protein product: CASSQHGPQSYGYTF. The full variable domain, its missing parts supplied by reference TRBV5-1 and TRBJ1-2, is KAGVTQTPRYLIKTRGQQVTLSCSPISGHRSVSWYQQTPGQGLQFLFEYFSETQRNKGNFPGRFSGRQFSNSRSEMNVSTLELGDSALYLCASSQHGPQSYGYTFGSGTRLTVV.